This T cell receptor (beta chain) derives from a study of cytomegalovirus exposure and HLA in healthy donors. With 60 Vbeta and 13 Jbeta primers, the PCR was carried out. Only in-frame clones appear in the TCRdb table, and some are missing; sequencing was by immunoSEQ multiplex PCR. Seen here are approximately 140,000 clones, more than 60% observed once, and the top ten hold 2.5% to 4%. A note on this clone: What it recognizes is unknown.

This CDR3 is built from 15 residues. V shed 6 bases, J shed 0 bases, and the junction held 6 bases outside the gene matches. CDR1 is SEHNR and CDR2 is FQNEAQ in the germline V gene (reference sequence). General study results and limits: Across donors, sequencing depth was assumed by presence/absence analyses to be roughly uniform. Data from an earlier analysis indicated that most TCR beta V segments were productive either about 90% or about 30% of the time.

The sequencing input was PBMCs. The chain carries TRBV7-9 and TRBJ2-5, with 8 bases lining up with TRBD2. This TCR derives from a man aged 35 to 55 in good health and CMV-seronegative. The CDR3 spells CASSPGGTYQETQYF. DNA for the CDR3: TGTGCCAGCAGTCCGGGGGGGACGTACCAAGAGACCCAGTACTTC.